This T cell receptor beta chain appears in the sequencing data of a study of siplizumab effects on memory and regulatory T cells. Study-level findings and limits: Unstimulated naive T cells seemed to show more diversity than memory cells did, and they also seemed to be among the major contributors to the alloresponse. An assignable naive or memory phenotype was lacking in roughly 75-96% of proliferating CD4+ or CD8+ clones. It was never confirmed that proliferating Tregs from siplizumab cultures were suppressive. Unstimulated subsets contained matches for only a minor fraction of alloreactive clones.

Trimming removed 7 bases from V and 3 bases from J; junction bases left unmatched: 6. The CDR3 runs to 14 residues. Germline lookup yields CDR1 LNHDA and CDR2 SQIVND (reference sequence). In regard to this clone: Its specificity is unknown.

Assay: immunoSEQ multiplex PCR; the TCRdb copy retains only in-frame clones and omits some. Among 100,000 or so clones, 75% to 95% were seen once, and the ten largest hold around 2.7%. V is TRBV19 and J is TRBJ2-3; 8 bases line up with TRBD1. The sample was CD4+ T cells sorted from blood. The receptor comes from a human donor in good health. Some clones in this sample may be carry-over from other donors' samples. The CDR3: CASTGQALTDTQYF. The CDR3 DNA follows: TGTGCCAGTACGGGACAGGCGTTGACAGATACGCAGTATTTT.